Shown below are 28 T cell receptor beta chains from a single sample sequenced in a study of identical twins. MiXCR was run by TCRdb on the 5' RACE reads, yielding one entry per CDR3 protein. The data contain approximately 700,000 distinct CDR3 sequences, around 5.7% of them seen just once; the ten biggest clones take up about 1.8%. Sample: naive T cells sorted from blood. The receptors were gathered from a man between 18 and 29 years old in good health.

This clonotype was detected ten times or more. The J gene is TRBJ2-3, the V gene TRBV12-3 or TRBV12-4; 9 bases match TRBD2. V gave up 7 bases and J gave up 4 bases; unmatched junction bases: 6. This CDR3 is 14 amino acids long. In DNA, the CDR3 is TGTGCCAGCATGGGTAGCGGGAGATCAGATACGCAGTATTTT. Its protein is CASMGSGRSDTQYF.

This clonotype was detected many times. The rearrangement links TRBV7-4 to TRBJ2-1; no clear D. The CDR3 totals 15 residues. With 5 bases removed from V and 0 bases from J, the gap between germline ends came to 11 bases. CDR1 is SGHVT, CDR2 SQSDAQ, per germline. The CDR3 here is CASSPARTSYNEQFF. The DNA of the CDR3 is TGTGCCAGCAGCCCAGCGAGGACCTCCTACAATGAGCAGTTCTTC.

The table lists this clonotype with many counts. This chain uses TRBV12-3 or TRBV12-4 with TRBJ2-7; weak D call: TRBD2 (7 bases). The V end was cut by 6 bases, the J end by 6 bases, with 12 bases between. The CDR3 has 12 amino acids. Here the CDR3 reads CASRGGGFEQYF. DNA for the CDR3: TGTGCCAGCAGGGGAGGGGGGTTCGAGCAGTACTTC.

In its sample, this clonotype was seen a few times. The rearrangement links TRBV5-5 to TRBJ1-4; D is unresolved. The CDR3 sequence is 12 residues long. Trimming left V 3 bases short and J 15 bases short, with 15 bases between. Germline V gene sequence: CDR1 SGHKS, CDR2 YYEKEE (reference sequence). CDR3 DNA: TGTGCCAGCAGCTCGACCCTTGGTTTGGTGTTTTTT. Its translation: CASSSTLGLVFF.

Many counts were recorded for this clonotype. The V and J genes are TRBV20-1 and TRBJ2-4, with TRBD2 matching over 9 bases. Germline V gene data show CDR1 as DFQATT and CDR2 as SNEGSKA (reference sequence). The CDR3 has 18 residues. The V gene end was trimmed by 5 bases and the J gene end by 3 bases; junction bases not matched to a gene: 17. Here the CDR3 reads CSALDPSGARSFKNIQYF. CDR3 nucleotides: TGCAGTGCTCTCGACCCTAGCGGGGCTAGATCCTTCAAAAACATTCAGTACTTC.

In its sample, this clonotype was seen many times. The chain carries TRBV28 and TRBJ1-2; 7 bases are shared with TRBD1. CDR3 length: 17 residues. Germline lookup yields CDR1 MDHEN and CDR2 SYDVKM. J lost 5 bases, V lost 6 bases, and 18 bases had no gene match. CDR3 amino acids: CASRVQLGQPLAYGYTF. The CDR3 nucleotides are TGTGCCAGCAGGGTCCAACTGGGACAGCCCCTAGCTTATGGCTACACCTTC.

This clonotype was observed a handful of times. The chain couples TRBV2 to TRBJ2-3; tentative D call: TRBD2 (5 bases). The CDR3 length is 19 residues. From germline, CDR1 is SNHLY and CDR2 FYNNEI. Trimming took 8 bases from V and 1 from J, leaving 28 bases between them. The CDR3 DNA is TGTGCCAGCGCCCTAAGCCGCTCCCTAGCCACGAGAGGCACAGATACGCAGTATTTT. Protein product: CASALSRSLATRGTDTQYF.

The chain joins TRBV29-1 to TRBJ1-1; D is uncertain. The CDR3 extends over 11 amino acids. The V gene lost 6 bases and the J gene lost 7 bases, with 12 bases spanning the gap. CDR1 and CDR2 from the germline V gene are SQVTM and ANQGSEA. CDR3 nucleotide sequence: TGCAGCGTGGTGGTAGGCGGTGAAGCTTTCTTT. This sequence encodes CSVVVGGEAFF.

This clonotype was counted many times. V is TRBV6-1 and J is TRBJ2-3; D is unresolved. The CDR3 totals 14 residues. Germline V gene sequence: CDR1 MNHNS, CDR2 SASEGT. Trimming pared 4 bases from V and 0 bases from J, leaving 8 bases between. CDR3 loop: CASSGHSSTDTQYF. CDR3 DNA sequence: TGTGCCAGCAGTGGACACAGTAGCACAGATACGCAGTATTTT.

V gene TRBV5-1 combines with J gene TRBJ2-5; D gene uncertain. The ends were cut back, 1 base at V and 2 bases at J, with 9 bases in the middle. Per germline, CDR1 SGHRS and CDR2 YFSETQ. The CDR3 runs to 14 residues. CDR3 region: CASSLQADQETQYF. As DNA, the CDR3 is TGCGCCAGCAGCTTGCAGGCGGATCAAGAGACCCAGTACTTC. Variable domain in full (rest from reference TRBV5-1 and TRBJ2-5): KAGVTQTPRYLIKTRGQQVTLSCSPISGHRSVSWYQQTPGQGLQFLFEYFSETQRNKGNFPGRFSGRQFSNSRSEMNVSTLELGDSALYLCASSLQADQETQYFGPGTRLLVL.

This clonotype was counted many times. The chain carries TRBV28 and TRBJ1-4; D is unclear. The germline V gene has CDR1 MDHEN and CDR2 SYDVKM. The ends were cut back, 2 bases at V and 5 bases at J, with 9 bases in the middle. The CDR3 spans 14 residues. The DNA for the CDR3 is TGTGCCAGCAGTTTACCGCCAAACAATGAAAAACTGTTTTTT. Its translation: CASSLPPNNEKLFF.

This clonotype was detected ten times or more. This chain links TRBV5-1 with TRBJ2-4; TRBD1 agrees at 8 bases. Germline V gene data show CDR1 as SGHRS and CDR2 as YFSETQ. The CDR3 contains 15 residues. The junction had 12 bases not matched to a gene; V was cut back by 7 bases and J by 6 bases. The CDR3 is CASRTGYEGGNIQYF. CDR3 DNA sequence: TGCGCCAGCCGGACAGGGTATGAAGGGGGAAACATTCAGTACTTC.

This clonotype was detected ten times or more. The chain uses TRBV4-2 and TRBJ2-1; D is undetermined. V dropped 1 base and J dropped 9 bases, with 13 bases sitting between them. This CDR3 spans 14 amino acids. Germline lookup yields CDR1 LGHNA and CDR2 YNFKEQ. The CDR3 sequence: CASSQAGLGIEQFF. The DNA for the CDR3 is TGTGCCAGCAGCCAAGCCGGGCTAGGAATTGAGCAGTTCTTC.

This clonotype has only a few counts. J is TRBJ2-2 and V is TRBV4-1, with D unresolved. This CDR3 region has 15 residues. Germline assignment: CDR1 MGHRA and CDR2 YSYEKL. The ends were cut back, 0 bases at V and 5 bases at J, with 10 bases in the middle. CDR3 DNA: TGCGCCAGCAGCCAAGAATTTTGGAGTACCGGGGAGCTGTTTTTT. It specifies CASSQEFWSTGELFF.

This clonotype was seen many times. The V gene is TRBV18, the J gene TRBJ1-4, with no clear D. V shed 5 bases and J shed 5 bases, with 6 bases lying between them. This CDR3 comprises 12 residues. Per the germline V gene, CDR1 is KGHSH and CDR2 is LQKENI. CDR3 bases: TGTGCCAGCTCAATCGGAAATGAAAAACTGTTTTTT. Translated: CASSIGNEKLFF.

This chain links TRBV5-1 with TRBJ2-7; TRBD1 matches at 10 bases. The CDR3 covers 14 residues. Germline V gene lookup returns CDR1 SGHRS and CDR2 YFSETQ. V lost 4 bases and J lost 6; bases outside the gene matches: 7. The CDR3: CASSPTRDRGEQYF. CDR3 DNA: TGCGCCAGCAGCCCAACCCGGGACAGGGGCGAGCAGTACTTC. Using reference TRBV5-1 and TRBJ2-7 for the parts outside the CDR3, the full variable domain is KAGVTQTPRYLIKTRGQQVTLSCSPISGHRSVSWYQQTPGQGLQFLFEYFSETQRNKGNFPGRFSGRQFSNSRSEMNVSTLELGDSALYLCASSPTRDRGEQYFGPGTRLTVT.

This clonotype was found a few times. The gene calls are TRBV29-1 and TRBJ1-1, with D possibly matching TRBD1 (5 bases). Germline CDR1 and CDR2: SQVTM and ANQGSEA. The CDR3 runs to 13 residues. V was clipped by 4 bases and J by 0 bases, with 9 bases between them. In DNA, the CDR3 is TGCAGCGTTGTGTGGGGCTTGAACACTGAAGCTTTCTTT. Translated, it gives CSVVWGLNTEAFF.

V gene TRBV14 combines with J gene TRBJ2-7, with unresolved D. CDR1 and CDR2 (germline): SGHDN, FVKESK. This CDR3 comprises 13 residues. The V and J ends lost 0 bases and 9 bases respectively, with 12 bases between them. In DNA form, the CDR3 reads TGTGCCAGCAGCCAAGATTTGGGGAAAGTGCAGTACGTC. It specifies CASSQDLGKVQYV.

This clonotype was found a few times. V is TRBV11-2 and J is TRBJ2-2; 10 nucleotides agree with TRBD2. This CDR3 region has 16 residues. From germline, CDR1 is SGHAT and CDR2 FQNNGV. The ends lost 3 bases at V and 6 bases at J; junction bases unmatched: 7. CDR3 sequence: CASSFLAGVVAGELFF. As DNA, the CDR3 is TGTGCCAGCAGCTTCCTAGCGGGAGTCGTAGCCGGGGAGCTGTTTTTT.

This clonotype was seen many times. The genes are TRBV20-1 and TRBJ2-5; D unclear. Trimming left V 5 bases short and J 2 bases short, with 9 bases between. Germline loops: CDR1 DFQATT, CDR2 SNEGSKA (reference sequence). The CDR3 length is 12 residues. For the CDR3, the DNA is TGCAGTGCTCCGGTAGGGCAAGAGACCCAGTACTTC. It encodes CSAPVGQETQYF.

The J gene is TRBJ2-7, the V gene TRBV12-3 or TRBV12-4; D gene uncertain. The CDR3 extends over 13 amino acids. Trimming cost V 5 bases and J 12 bases, with 20 bases left between them. CDR3 residues: CASSLDPPARLYV. CDR3 coding DNA: TGTGCCAGCAGTCTCGACCCTCCTGCACGGCTGTACGTC.

The rearrangement uses TRBV12-3 or TRBV12-4 and TRBJ1-2; a weak D match, TRBD1 (5 bases). The ends were cut back, 6 bases at V and 2 bases at J, with 13 bases in the middle. CDR3 size: 14 residues. The CDR3 DNA reads TGTGCCAGCAGCCGAATTGGGACGAACTATGGCTACACCTTC. Residues: CASSRIGTNYGYTF.

This clonotype was observed many times. The chain uses TRBV20-1 and TRBJ2-7, with D maybe TRBD1 (5 bases). V shed 6 bases and J shed 6 bases, with 18 bases lying between them. CDR1 DFQATT and CDR2 SNEGSKA come from the germline V gene (reference sequence). There are 13 residues in the CDR3. Here the CDR3 reads CSAHIQGGSEQYV. Written as DNA, the CDR3 is TGCAGTGCGCATATCCAGGGCGGTAGCGAGCAGTACGTC.

The chain has TRBV25-1 and TRBJ1-5; D unresolved. Germline V CDR1 and CDR2: MGHDK, SYGVNS. The CDR3 is made up of 12 amino acids. Trimming removed 3 bases at V and 5 bases at J, with 5 bases between. CDR3 bases: TGTGCCAGCAGTGAGTCCTATCAGCCCCAGCATTTT. Translation: CASSESYQPQHF.

V usage is TRBV12-3 or TRBV12-4 and J usage is TRBJ1-1; D is uncertain. Trimming pared 0 bases from V and 4 bases from J, leaving 3 bases between. The CDR3 is 12 residues long. CDR3 protein: CASSLAVTEAFF. The CDR3 nucleotides read TGTGCCAGCAGTTTAGCCGTCACTGAAGCTTTCTTT.

The chain carries TRBV6-2 or TRBV6-3 and TRBJ2-7; the D gene could be TRBD1 or TRBD2 (5 bases each). The CDR3 is 13 residues long. CDR1 is MNHEY, CDR2 SVGEGT, per germline. Trimming removed 4 bases at V and 3 bases at J, with 10 bases between. CDR3 sequence: CASSWGKIYEQYF. CDR3 coding DNA: TGTGCCAGCAGTTGGGGGAAGATCTACGAGCAGTACTTC.

This clonotype was observed a handful of times. This chain joins TRBV12-3 or TRBV12-4 and TRBJ2-1, with TRBD2 identical over 9 bases. Germline trimming cut 8 bases from V and 1 base from J; bases unmatched to any gene: 6. The CDR3 has 15 amino acids. CDR3 sequence: CASEKREESYNEQFF. In DNA, the CDR3 is TGTGCCAGCGAGAAGCGGGAGGAGTCCTACAATGAGCAGTTCTTC.

This clonotype was seen repeatedly, ten times or more. The chain uses TRBV6-5 and TRBJ2-1; 10 bases fit TRBD2. V lost 2 bases and J lost 5; bases outside the gene matches: 3. The CDR3 spans 15 residues. Germline CDR1 is MNHEY and CDR2 is SVGAGI. The CDR3 spells CASSYGLAGDNEQFF. The DNA of the CDR3 is TGTGCCAGCAGTTACGGCCTAGCGGGAGACAATGAGCAGTTCTTC.